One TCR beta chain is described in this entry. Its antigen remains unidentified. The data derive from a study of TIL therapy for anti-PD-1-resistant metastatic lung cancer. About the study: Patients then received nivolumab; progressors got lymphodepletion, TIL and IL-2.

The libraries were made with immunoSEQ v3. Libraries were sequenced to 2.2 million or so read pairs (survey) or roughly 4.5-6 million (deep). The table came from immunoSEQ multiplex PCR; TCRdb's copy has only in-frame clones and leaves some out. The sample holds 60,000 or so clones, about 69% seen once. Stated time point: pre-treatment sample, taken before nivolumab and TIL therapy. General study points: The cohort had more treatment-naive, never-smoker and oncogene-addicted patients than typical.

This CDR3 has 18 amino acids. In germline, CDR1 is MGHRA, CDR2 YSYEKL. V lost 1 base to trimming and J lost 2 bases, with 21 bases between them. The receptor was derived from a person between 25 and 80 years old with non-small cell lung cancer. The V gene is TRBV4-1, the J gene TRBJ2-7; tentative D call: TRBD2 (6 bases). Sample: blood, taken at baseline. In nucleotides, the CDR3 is TGCGCCAGCAGCCAAGCCCCCCCCGGAGGGGCACCGACCTACGAGCAGTACTTC. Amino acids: CASSQAPPGGAPTYEQYF.